The entry that follows covers one T cell receptor beta chain sequence. Enrolled during active infection, Seattle patients were then followed longitudinally. In the study's own analysis: Amplification from reference gene primers served as the basis for estimated nucleated cell counts. Here immunoSEQ multiplex PCR was the method, and the copy in TCRdb shows in-frame clones only, minus some. That table is the source of V, J and clone size, and D and trimming were worked out from the DNA. Seen here are about 160,000 clones, 85% observed once, and the top ten hold roughly 5%. This sample stems from a study of blood T cell repertoires in COVID-19. About the research overall: Samples representing acute and convalescent COVID-19 were sourced from the United States, Italy and Spain. Nucleic acid was either cDNA or gDNA, and it came from T cells, B-cell-depleted T cells, or PBMCs.

The V end lost 6 bases, the J end lost 4 bases, and 9 bases lay between the germline ends. The germline CDR1 and CDR2 sequences are SGHAT and FQNNGV. The CDR3 has 13 amino acids. This clonotype was sampled from a woman aged 45-65 years with COVID-19, enrolled during active disease. The chain is built from TRBV11-2 and TRBJ2-2; tentative D call: TRBD2 (5 bases). The source material was peripheral blood. The DNA for the CDR3 is TGTGCCAGCAGGGACTTTCTCACCGGGGAGCTGTTTTTT. Translating gives CASRDFLTGELFF.